This T cell receptor beta chain was documented in a study of T cells after yellow fever vaccination. Study-level points and caveats: A faster peak, day 5 versus 15, was reached by the weaker secondary response. A limited proportion of clonotypes was detected within both the CD4 and CD8 compartments. Post-booster samples contained most primary-vaccination clones (approximately 95% CD4, 70% to 90% CD8).

Germline CDR1 and CDR2: SGHDT and YYEEEE. This CDR3 contains 17 residues. With 6 bases clipped from V and 0 bases from J, the junction kept 13 bases outside the gene matches. For TCR, cDNA came from 5'RACE template switching, which added a universal primer site and UMIs. TCRdb recomputed calls from the 5' RACE reads with MiXCR, one row per CDR3 protein. This sample has about 510,000 distinct CDR3 sequences, with just over 20% found just once. Concerning this clonotype itself: Its antigen is unidentified.

V gene TRBV5-6 combines with J gene TRBJ1-1; TRBD1 agrees at 8 bases. The TCR sequence derives from a man younger than 35 who received the YFV17D yellow fever vaccine. The sample consisted of PBMCs, taken roughly 20 days after the first yellow fever vaccination. The CDR3 here is CASIRTGSYRMNTEAFF. As DNA, the CDR3 is TGTGCCAGCATCCGGACAGGGTCATATAGGATGAACACTGAAGCTTTCTTT.